Described below is a single T cell receptor (beta chain) sequence and its context. Its target is unknown. The data derive from a study of molecular identifiers for immune sequencing clone quantification. This CDR3 spans 13 amino acids. V was shortened by 8 bases and J by 0 bases, with 11 bases between the two germline ends. Each CDR3 protein is one row after TCRdb ran MiXCR on the PCR reads. The data hold over 600,000 distinct CDR3 sequences, with around 20% observed a single time. Points from the study as a whole: Clones that had above 20 RNA copies took up over 99% of effector molecules but under 1% in naive cells.

The chain uses TRBV5-3 and TRBJ1-1; D is undetermined. TRBV5-3 has ORF status, its function being uncertain. The TCR sequence derives from a human donor in good health. Some libraries in this study had Jurkat cell RNA spiked in. Source material: naive CD8+ T cells from blood, with Jurkat cell RNA spiked in. Subset: FACS-sorted CD8+CD4-CCR7+CD45RA+ naive T cells. DNA for the CDR3: TGTGCCAGCGACGTGGGCGTGAACACTGAAGCTTTCTTT. Its protein product is CASDVGVNTEAFF.